Shown below are 14 T cell receptor beta chains from a single sample sequenced in a study of shared clonotypes between healthy human individuals. It was CD45RO-negative cells, positively selected for CCR7, that made up naive CD8 cells, with terminally differentiated effector memory CD45RA+ cells excluded. TCRdb's table, derived via immunoSEQ multiplex PCR, lists solely in-frame clones and lacks some. The sample lists roughly 570,000 clones; more than 95% were seen once. Sequenced input: naive CD8+ T cells sorted from blood. The receptors originated from a man aged 25-40 years in good health.

V and J are TRBV18 and TRBJ1-2; a possible D gene is TRBD1 (6 bases). With 1 base removed from V and 2 bases from J, the gap between germline ends came to 8 bases. CDR1 is KGHSH, CDR2 LQKENI, per germline. The CDR3 is made up of 14 amino acids. CDR3 amino acids: CASSPRTGNYGYTF. CDR3 coding DNA: TGTGCCAGCTCACCACGTACAGGGAACTATGGCTACACCTTC.

This clone was seen more than once but under ten times. The same CDR3 can be traced to other DNA sequences in this sample. V gene TRBV5-1 combines with J gene TRBJ2-7; D gene unclear. V lost 3 bases and J 2 bases, leaving 3 bases between the germline ends. The CDR3 has 11 residues. The germline V gene encodes CDR1 SGHRS and CDR2 YFSETQ. CDR3 sequence reads: CASSSTYEQYF. DNA for the CDR3: TGCGCCAGCAGCTCGACCTACGAGCAGTACTTC.

The rearrangement joins TRBV27 to TRBJ1-1; D gene uncertain. The length of the CDR3 is 13 residues. CDR1 and CDR2 from the germline V gene are MNHEY and SMNVEV (reference sequence). The V end lost 3 bases, the J end lost 0 bases, and 5 bases lay between the germline ends. CDR3 sequence: CASSFMVNTEAFF. CDR3 bases: TGTGCCAGCAGTTTTATGGTGAACACTGAAGCTTTCTTT.

This rearrangement joins TRBV4-1 to TRBJ2-3; the match to TRBD2 covers 11 bases. The CDR3 extends over 15 amino acids. V lost 1 base, J lost 9 bases, and 6 bases stayed unmatched. CDR1 is MGHRA and CDR2 is YSYEKL in the germline V gene. The CDR3 DNA follows: TGCGCCAGCAGCCAAGTTTTAGCGGGAGGGCCAACGCAGTATTTT. Translation gives CASSQVLAGGPTQYF.

This chain links TRBV6-1 with TRBJ2-1, with 8 bases lining up with TRBD2. The germline gives CDR1 MNHNS, CDR2 SASEGT. The CDR3 is 15 residues long. Trimming removed 2 bases from V and 8 bases from J; junction bases left unmatched: 8. The CDR3 region is CASSEMAGGKYEQFF. DNA of the CDR3: TGTGCCAGCAGTGAAATGGCGGGAGGTAAATATGAGCAGTTCTTC.

V is TRBV9 and J is TRBJ2-1; TRBD2 agrees at 10 bases. The CDR3 runs 15 residues. Unmatched junction bases numbered 5, after V lost 0 bases and J lost 8 bases. Germline loops: CDR1 SGDLS, CDR2 YYNGEE. CDR3 in DNA: TGTGCCAGCAGCGTAGCTGGGACTAGCGTGGATGAGCAGTTCTTC. Its protein is CASSVAGTSVDEQFF.

The V call is TRBV15, the J call TRBJ2-5, with 7 positions matching TRBD1. The germline V gene has CDR1 LNHNV and CDR2 YYDKDF (reference sequence). V trimming: 2 bases; J trimming: 2 bases; junction bases outside the gene matches: 5. This CDR3 spans 15 amino acids. The CDR3 protein is CATSRPDRAQETQYF. CDR3 in DNA: TGTGCCACCAGCAGACCTGACAGGGCGCAAGAGACCCAGTACTTC. Combining the CDR3 with reference TRBV15 and TRBJ2-5 gives the whole variable domain DAMVIQNPRYQVTQFGKPVTLSCSQTLNHNVMYWYQQKSSQAPKLLFHYYDKDFNNEADTPDNFQSRRPNTSFCFLDIRSPGLGDTAMYLCATSRPDRAQETQYFGPGTRLLVL.

V usage is TRBV27 and J usage is TRBJ2-1; 12 bases map to TRBD2. CDR3 length: 17 amino acids. Per germline, CDR1 MNHEY and CDR2 SMNVEV (reference sequence). V dropped 3 bases and J dropped 5; count of bases not matched to a gene: 8. CDR3 protein: CASSFLSGLAGHNEQFF. For the CDR3, the DNA is TGTGCCAGCAGTTTCTTATCCGGACTAGCGGGGCACAATGAGCAGTTCTTC.

V usage is TRBV7-9 and J usage is TRBJ2-7; TRBD2 might be the D (6 bases). V lost 5 bases and J lost 6, with 11 bases in between. This CDR3 comprises 12 residues. Germline V gene sequence: CDR1 SEHNR, CDR2 FQNEAQ (reference sequence). The CDR3 nucleotides are TGTGCCAGCAGCCCACTGGGGGGCGAGCAGTACTTC. Protein product: CASSPLGGEQYF.

The chain couples TRBV6-5 to TRBJ2-5; tentative D call: TRBD1 (6 bases). CDR1 is MNHEY and CDR2 is SVGAGI in the germline V gene. V shed 1 base and J shed 1 base, with 10 bases lying between them. The CDR3 consists of 15 residues. CDR3 sequence reads: CASSYWQGSQETQYF. CDR3 DNA: TGTGCCAGCAGTTACTGGCAGGGGAGCCAAGAGACCCAGTACTTC.

The CDR3 DNA reads TGTGCCAGCAGCGTCGGGACAGGGGAGAAAGCTTTCTTT. Its protein is CASSVGTGEKAFF. The chain couples TRBV7-8 to TRBJ1-1; 10 nucleotides align to TRBD1. V lost 5 bases, J lost 9 bases, and 6 bases stayed unmatched. This CDR3 has 13 residues. CDR1 and CDR2 from the germline V gene are SGHVS and FQNEAQ.

The chain joins TRBV11-2 to TRBJ2-7; TRBD1 matches at 10 bases. The germline V gene has CDR1 SGHAT and CDR2 FQNNGV. The V and J ends lost 5 bases and 2 bases, in that order; junction bases with no gene match: 3. CDR3 length equals 14 residues. The CDR3 DNA reads TGTGCCAGCAGCCCGGGACAGGGGACCTACGAGCAGTACTTC. Its translation is CASSPGQGTYEQYF.

This clone appeared a single time. V usage is TRBV29-1 and J usage is TRBJ2-5, with D perhaps TRBD1 (6 bases). CDR1 SQVTM and CDR2 ANQGSEA come from the germline V gene. The CDR3 consists of 13 residues. Trimming took off 7 bases at V and 0 bases at J, with 12 bases between the two ends. In DNA, the CDR3 is TGCAGCGGGAAGACAGGCAACCAAGAGACCCAGTACTTC. Its translation: CSGKTGNQETQYF.

In this sample, this clone turned up once. This chain connects TRBV29-1 to TRBJ2-2; 7 bases line up with TRBD2. V was clipped by 7 bases and J by 4 bases; unmatched bases: 12. From germline, CDR1 is SQVTM and CDR2 ANQGSEA. The CDR3 has 15 residues. CDR3 in DNA: TGCAGCGCAGCCCCGGGGGGAGAGGGCACCGGGGAGCTGTTTTTT. Translation: CSAAPGGEGTGELFF.